Below are 13 T cell receptor beta chains sequenced from a single sample in a study of blood T cell repertoires in COVID-19 (dated by TCRdb to 2019 to 2021). Receptor amplification or capture employed the immunoSEQ multiplex PCR assay. TCRdb mirrors the immuneACCESS table, restricted to in-frame sequences. Some clones are absent from its copies; in checked studies, under half trace to an unresolved V gene, and the reason for the others is unknown. The sample contains 250,000 to 300,000 clones, 75% to 90% of them found a single time. About 2.2% of the sample is in the top ten clones. The specimen was peripheral blood. All receptors derive from a woman aged 45-60 years who had recovered from COVID-19.

This chain joins TRBV18 and TRBJ2-7, with TRBD2 as a possible D gene (6 bases). V lost 6 bases, J lost 3 bases, and 9 bases lay in between. Germline CDR1 is KGHSH and CDR2 is LQKENI. The CDR3 has 12 amino acids. This CDR3 is CASSRGIYEQYF. DNA for the CDR3: TGTGCCAGCTCCCGGGGGATCTACGAGCAGTACTTC.

This chain connects TRBV6-6 to TRBJ1-4; 9 bases match TRBD1. V was pared by 6 bases and J by 6 bases, with 8 bases of the junction left unmatched. Germline values: CDR1 MNHNY, CDR2 SVGAGI (reference sequence). The length of the CDR3 is 15 residues. CDR3 nucleotides: TGTGCCAGCAGAGAACCAAGGGACAGGGATGAAAAACTGTTTTTT. Amino acid sequence: CASREPRDRDEKLFF.

The V call is TRBV6-5, the J call TRBJ1-5; D perhaps matches TRBD1 (6 bases). Trimming pared 8 bases from V and 3 bases from J, leaving 11 bases between. The CDR3 runs to 13 residues. Germline loops: CDR1 MNHEY, CDR2 SVGAGI. The CDR3 is CASQTGYNQPQHF. CDR3 coding DNA: TGTGCCAGCCAGACAGGTTACAATCAGCCCCAGCATTTT.

The chain recombines TRBV27 with TRBJ2-1; 10 bases map to TRBD2. Germline assignment: CDR1 MNHEY and CDR2 SMNVEV (reference sequence). V lost 3 bases and J lost 9; bases outside the gene matches: 8. CDR3 length: 15 amino acids. The CDR3 reads CASSFLAGVYGEQFF. CDR3 bases: TGTGCCAGCAGTTTTCTAGCGGGAGTATATGGTGAGCAGTTCTTC.

The rearrangement joins TRBV5-1 to TRBJ1-2, with TRBD1 as a possible D gene (6 bases). V was cut by 1 base and J by 4 bases, with 17 bases left in between. The CDR3 runs 16 residues. Germline values: CDR1 SGHRS, CDR2 YFSETQ. This chain's CDR3 is CASSLRGEQGTYGYTF. Written as DNA, the CDR3 is TGCGCCAGCAGCTTGCGGGGGGAACAGGGCACCTATGGCTACACCTTC.

The CDR3 loop is CASSLDGNRREKLFF. The CDR3 coding sequence is TGTGCCAGCAGCTTAGACGGGAACCGGAGGGAAAAACTGTTTTTT. The V call is TRBV7-9, the J call TRBJ1-4; D is ambiguous. Germline V gene sequence: CDR1 SEHNR, CDR2 FQNEAQ (reference sequence). Trimming pared 1 base from V and 8 bases from J, leaving 14 bases between. This CDR3 contains 15 residues.

The chain combines TRBV5-4 with TRBJ2-5, with D perhaps matching TRBD2 (6 bases). Germline V CDR1 and CDR2: SGHNT, YYREEE (reference sequence). V lost 3 bases and J lost 2, with 17 bases in between. The CDR3 has 16 residues. The CDR3 region is CASSSPSGDFQETQYF. The CDR3 DNA follows: TGTGCCAGCAGCTCCCCGTCGGGAGACTTTCAAGAGACCCAGTACTTC.

This clone occurred a few times. The chain has TRBV6-5 and TRBJ1-2; D remains unclear. CDR3 length: 12 amino acids. Trimming cost V 6 bases and J 2 bases, with 7 bases left between them. Germline CDR1 is MNHEY and CDR2 is SVGAGI. CDR3 residues: CASRGVNYGYTF. The DNA of the CDR3 is TGTGCCAGCAGAGGAGTAAACTATGGCTACACCTTC.

This clone occurred once. The V gene is TRBV20-1, the J gene TRBJ2-7, with TRBD2 matching over 7 bases. Per germline, CDR1 DFQATT and CDR2 SNEGSKA (reference sequence). There are 11 residues in the CDR3. With 3 bases clipped from V and 4 bases from J, the junction kept 0 bases outside the gene matches. The CDR3 spells CSASGRYEQYF. DNA of the CDR3: TGCAGTGCTAGCGGGAGGTACGAGCAGTACTTC.

Only a few counts were recorded for this clone. The CDR3 region has the DNA TGTGCCAGCAGGGGGACAGTGAACACCATATATTTT. This encodes CASRGTVNTIYF. The chain carries TRBV6-5 and TRBJ1-3; the match to TRBD1 covers 7 bases. Per germline, CDR1 MNHEY and CDR2 SVGAGI. The V and J ends lost 6 bases and 7 bases, in that order; junction bases with no gene match: 3. The CDR3 is made up of 12 amino acids.

The chain is built from TRBV4-2 and TRBJ1-2, with D possibly being TRBD1 (6 bases). This CDR3 comprises 17 residues. V lost 0 bases, J lost 8 bases, and 22 bases lay in between. Germline V gene lookup returns CDR1 LGHNA and CDR2 YNFKEQ. The chain's CDR3 is CASSQDLRGRGAEGYTF. The CDR3 region has the DNA TGTGCCAGCAGCCAAGATCTCCGAGGCAGGGGAGCGGAGGGCTACACCTTC.

This sequence joins TRBV28 and TRBJ1-1; a weak D match, TRBD1 (6 bases). V shed 5 bases and J shed 1 base, with 17 bases lying between them. There are 16 residues in the CDR3. Germline values: CDR1 MDHEN, CDR2 SYDVKM. CDR3 bases: TGTGCCAGCAGTCCGCCCCGGGGGGCGGGGAACACTGAAGCTTTCTTT. This gives the protein CASSPPRGAGNTEAFF.

J is TRBJ1-4 and V is TRBV7-9, with 7 bases identical to TRBD1. This CDR3 is built from 16 residues. J lost 5 bases, V lost 2 bases, and 8 bases had no gene match. Germline-derived CDR1 and CDR2 are SEHNR and FQNEAQ (reference sequence). The CDR3 sequence: CASSLSLGGGNEKLFF. CDR3 DNA: TGTGCCAGCAGCTTATCGTTAGGGGGCGGGAATGAAAAACTGTTTTTT.